Here is one TCR beta chain with its context. The target antigen is unknown. Germline-derived CDR1 and CDR2 are SGHTS and YDEGEE. After removal of 4 bases from V and 2 bases from J, the junction contained 6 bases not matched to a gene. This CDR3 comprises 16 residues. Assay used: immunoSEQ multiplex PCR; TCRdb lists only in-frame clones, some missing. Of approximately 130,000 clones in the sample, around 84% were seen once. The data belong to a study of cytotoxic CD8 clonotypes in ibrutinib-treated CLL. Study background: Partial responses totalled about 24 and complete responses 2; after median roughly 71 months, around 14 remained remitted and roughly twelve progressed.

Study-level points and caveats: Collection times varied between progressing and sustained-remission patients. Contraction or stability on treatment was seen for public clonotypes, which were uncommon.

The sequences come from PBMCs, collected after 24 months of ibrutinib treatment. This receptor was identified in a human donor with chronic lymphocytic leukemia. This chain joins TRBV5-8 and TRBJ2-1; TRBD1 matches 10 bases. CDR3 residues: CASSPTGTGAYNEQFF. The CDR3 DNA is TGTGCCAGCAGCCCCACCGGGACAGGGGCCTACAATGAGCAGTTCTTC. Full variable domain (rest looked up from reference TRBV5-8 and TRBJ2-1): EAGVTQSPTHLIKTRGQQATLRCSPISGHTSVYWYQQALGLGLQFLLWYDEGEERNRGNFPPRFSGRQFPNYSSELNVNALELEDSALYLCASSPTGTGAYNEQFFGPGTRLTVL.